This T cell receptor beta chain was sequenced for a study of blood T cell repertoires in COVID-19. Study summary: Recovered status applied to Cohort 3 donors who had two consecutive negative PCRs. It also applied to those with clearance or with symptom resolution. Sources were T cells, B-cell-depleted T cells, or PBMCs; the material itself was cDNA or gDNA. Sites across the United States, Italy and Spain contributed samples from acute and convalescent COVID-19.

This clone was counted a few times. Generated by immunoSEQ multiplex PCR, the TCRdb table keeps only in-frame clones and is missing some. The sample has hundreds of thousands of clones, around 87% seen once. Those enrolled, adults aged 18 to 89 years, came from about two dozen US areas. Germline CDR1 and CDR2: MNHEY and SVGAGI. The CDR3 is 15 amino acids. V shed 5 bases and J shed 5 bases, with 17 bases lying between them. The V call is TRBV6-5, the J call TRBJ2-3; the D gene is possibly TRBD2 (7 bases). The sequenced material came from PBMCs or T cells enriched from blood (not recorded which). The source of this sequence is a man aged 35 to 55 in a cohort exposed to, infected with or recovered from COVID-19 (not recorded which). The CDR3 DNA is TGTGCCAGCAGTACACGGGGGGCTGTGGGAGATACGCAGTATTTT. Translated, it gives CASSTRGAVGDTQYF.